What follows is one TCR beta chain and its context. These data are taken from a study of blood T cell repertoires in COVID-19. Looking at the study overall: The United States, Italy and Spain supplied acute and convalescent COVID-19 samples.

Authors' analysis steps: How many nucleated cells were present was estimated from reference gene primer amplification. The protocol was immunoSEQ multiplex PCR, while the TCRdb copy is restricted to in-frame clones and leaves out a portion. V and J calls and clone size follow that table, whereas D and trimming were derived from the DNA. The sample has 250,000 or so clones; around 80% are singletons. Germline assignment: CDR1 SNHLY and CDR2 FYNNEI. CDR3 length: 17 residues. V was clipped by 8 bases and J by 0 bases; unmatched bases: 9. The TCR originated in a woman under 30 with acute or convalescent COVID-19. The gene calls are TRBV2 and TRBJ2-6; 8 bases line up with TRBD1. Material for sequencing was peripheral blood. The CDR3 nucleotides are TGTGCCAGCCGGCGGGACAGGACTTCCTCTGGGGCCAACGTCCTGACTTTC. Protein product: CASRRDRTSSGANVLTF.